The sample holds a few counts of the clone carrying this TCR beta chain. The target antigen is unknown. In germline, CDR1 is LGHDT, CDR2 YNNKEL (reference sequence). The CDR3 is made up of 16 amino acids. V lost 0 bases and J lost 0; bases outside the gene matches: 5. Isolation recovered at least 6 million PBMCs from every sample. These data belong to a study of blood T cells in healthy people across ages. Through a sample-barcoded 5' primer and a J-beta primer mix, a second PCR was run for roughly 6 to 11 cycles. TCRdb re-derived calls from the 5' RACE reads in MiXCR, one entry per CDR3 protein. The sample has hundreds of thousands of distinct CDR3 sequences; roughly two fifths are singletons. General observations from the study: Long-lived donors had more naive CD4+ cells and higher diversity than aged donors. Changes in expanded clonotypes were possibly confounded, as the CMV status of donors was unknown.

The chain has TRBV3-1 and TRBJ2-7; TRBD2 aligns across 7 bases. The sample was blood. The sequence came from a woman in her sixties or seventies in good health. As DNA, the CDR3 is TGTGCCAGCAGCCAAGAAGGCCTAGCGGTCTCCTACGAGCAGTACTTC. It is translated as CASSQEGLAVSYEQYF.